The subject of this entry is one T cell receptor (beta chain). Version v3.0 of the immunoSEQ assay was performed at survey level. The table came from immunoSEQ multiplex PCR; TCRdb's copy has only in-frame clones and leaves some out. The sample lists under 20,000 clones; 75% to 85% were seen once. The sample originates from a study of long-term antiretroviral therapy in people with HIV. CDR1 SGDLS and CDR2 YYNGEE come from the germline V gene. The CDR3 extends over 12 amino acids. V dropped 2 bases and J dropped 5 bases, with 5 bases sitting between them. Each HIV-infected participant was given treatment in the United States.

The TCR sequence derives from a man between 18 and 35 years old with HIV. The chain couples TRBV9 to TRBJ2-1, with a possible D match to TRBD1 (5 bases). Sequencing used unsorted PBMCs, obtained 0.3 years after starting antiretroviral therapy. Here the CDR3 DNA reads TGTGCCAGCAGCGTGACAGACAATGAGCAGTTCTTC. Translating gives CASSVTDNEQFF.